The 25 T cell receptor beta chains below were found in one sample sequenced in a study of cytomegalovirus exposure and HLA in healthy donors. The primer mix had 60 Vbeta and 13 Jbeta primers. Some clones are missing from TCRdb's copy, which holds only in-frame ones; the method was immunoSEQ multiplex PCR. The repertoire holds around 160,000 clones, with approximately 77% as singletons. The material sequenced was PBMCs. Receptors originate from a male donor in good health and CMV-seropositive.

CDR3 region: CASSDWDRGDTEAFF. CDR3 in DNA: TGTGCCAGCAGTGATTGGGACAGGGGAGACACTGAAGCTTTCTTT. The gene calls are TRBV2 and TRBJ1-1, with TRBD1 matching over 10 bases. The CDR3 is 15 residues long. V trimming: 3 bases; J trimming: 3 bases; junction bases outside the gene matches: 4. Germline V gives CDR1 SNHLY, CDR2 FYNNEI.

The genes are TRBV30 and TRBJ1-6; 8 positions agree with TRBD1. The length of the CDR3 is 16 residues. V was pared by 2 bases and J by 0 bases, with 3 bases of the junction left unmatched. From germline, CDR1 is GTSNPN and CDR2 SVGIG (reference sequence). CDR3: CAWSRTGISYNSPLHF. CDR3 in DNA: TGTGCCTGGAGTCGGACAGGGATCTCCTATAATTCACCCCTCCACTTT.

In this sample, this clone turned up a few times. J is TRBJ2-7 and V is TRBV6-6; D possibly corresponds to TRBD1 (6 bases). Per the germline V gene, CDR1 is MNHNY and CDR2 is SVGAGI (reference sequence). The V end was cut by 6 bases, the J end by 1 base, with 13 bases between. CDR3 length: 14 amino acids. CDR3 in amino acids: CASRRHRESYEQYF. The DNA of the CDR3 is TGTGCCAGCAGGAGACACAGGGAATCCTACGAGCAGTACTTC.

This clone was seen just once. The V call is TRBV5-1, the J call TRBJ2-1, with 7 bases identical to TRBD1. This CDR3 spans 14 amino acids. Germline V gene lookup returns CDR1 SGHRS and CDR2 YFSETQ. V dropped 0 bases and J dropped 8; count of bases not matched to a gene: 5. The CDR3 spells CASSLEQGRDEQFF. DNA for the CDR3: TGCGCCAGCAGCTTGGAACAGGGGAGAGATGAGCAGTTCTTC.

CDR3 nucleotides: TGTGCCAGCAGCGCCACACTATATAGCCCCTACGAGCAGTACTTC. Translated: CASSATLYSPYEQYF. This chain links TRBV7-9 with TRBJ2-7; D unresolved. In germline, CDR1 is SEHNR, CDR2 FQNEAQ (reference sequence). Trimming took 5 bases from V and 2 from J, leaving 16 bases between them. This CDR3 contains 15 residues. The variable domain in full, with the rest retrieved from reference TRBV7-9 and TRBJ2-7, is DTGVSQNPRHKITKRGQNVTFRCDPISEHNRLYWYRQTLGQGPEFLTYFQNEAQLEKSRLLSDRFSAERPKGSFSTLEIQRTEQGDSAMYLCASSATLYSPYEQYFGPGTRLTVT.

A few counts support this clone. Other DNA sequences of this sample code for an identical CDR3. This chain links TRBV2 with TRBJ2-2, with TRBD2 matching 7 bases. CDR3 length: 13 residues. The V gene's germline CDR1 is SNHLY and CDR2 FYNNEI. V trimming: 7 bases; J trimming: 5 bases; junction bases outside the gene matches: 4. The DNA of the CDR3 is TGTGCCAGCAACCCCGGGGGGACCGGGGAGCTGTTTTTT. This translates into CASNPGGTGELFF.

The genes are TRBV6-5 and TRBJ2-1, with D perhaps matching TRBD1 (6 bases). Germline-derived CDR1 and CDR2 are MNHEY and SVGAGI. This CDR3 spans 15 amino acids. Between the trimmed V and J ends, which lost 7 bases and 0 bases, there was a span of 13 bases. CDR3 DNA: TGTGCCAGCAAAGTAAGAGGGGGCTCCTACAATGAGCAGTTCTTC. It encodes CASKVRGGSYNEQFF.

This clone was seen a few times. The chain recombines TRBV18 with TRBJ2-7; TRBD1 aligns across 7 bases. Unmatched junction bases numbered 7, after V lost 3 bases and J lost 2 bases. Germline CDR1 is KGHSH and CDR2 is LQKENI. The CDR3 runs 15 residues. The CDR3 region has the DNA TGTGCCAGCTCACCGCGAACAGGGGAACCCTACGAGCAGTACTTC. Translating gives CASSPRTGEPYEQYF.

V is TRBV7-8 and J is TRBJ2-5, with D perhaps TRBD2 (6 bases). Looked up from germline, CDR1 is SGHVS and CDR2 is FQNEAQ. This CDR3 has 14 residues. V was clipped by 6 bases and J by 2 bases, with 13 bases between them. CDR3 nucleotides: TGTGCCAGCAGTAACATTCGGGGGCAAGAGACCCAGTACTTC. The encoded protein is CASSNIRGQETQYF.

This rearrangement joins TRBV6-5 to TRBJ1-1; TRBD1 agrees at 10 bases. The CDR3 consists of 13 residues. Germline CDR1 is MNHEY and CDR2 is SVGAGI. V lost 8 bases to trimming and J lost 4 bases; unmatched junction nucleotides: 4. The CDR3 loop reads CASGTGVGTEAFF. The CDR3 DNA reads as TGTGCCAGCGGGACAGGGGTCGGCACTGAAGCTTTCTTT.

The chain combines TRBV4-2 with TRBJ1-2; 8 bases are shared with TRBD1. CDR1 LGHNA and CDR2 YNFKEQ come from the germline V gene. The CDR3 spans 17 residues. With V trimmed by 0 bases and J by 0 bases, 6 bases remained unmatched. The CDR3 spells CASSQDLGQGSNYGYTF. CDR3 DNA sequence: TGTGCCAGCAGCCAAGATCTTGGACAGGGTTCTAACTATGGCTACACCTTC.

This sequence joins TRBV9 and TRBJ2-3; D remains unclear. There are 15 residues in the CDR3. Germline V gene lookup returns CDR1 SGDLS and CDR2 YYNGEE. V lost 0 bases to trimming and J lost 1 base, with 9 bases between them. The CDR3 region is CASSVAYGRTDTQYF. CDR3 sequence (DNA): TGTGCCAGCAGCGTAGCTTACGGTCGCACAGATACGCAGTATTTT. Filled out from reference TRBV9 and TRBJ2-3, the complete variable domain reads DSGVTQTPKHLITATGQRVTLRCSPRSGDLSVYWYQQSLDQGLQFLIQYYNGEERAKGNILERFSAQQFPDLHSELNLSSLELGDSALYFCASSVAYGRTDTQYFGPGTRLTVL.

The V call is TRBV10-3, the J call TRBJ1-5; maybe TRBD1 (5 bases). The length of the CDR3 is 19 residues. Looked up from germline, CDR1 is ENHRY and CDR2 is SYGVKD. V was cut by 3 bases and J by 0 bases, with 21 bases left in between. CDR3 sequence (DNA): TGTGCCATCAGTGAATTGGGGAGTAGGAGGGGCAATAGCAATCAGCCCCAGCATTTT. Its translation: CAISELGSRRGNSNQPQHF.

This clone appeared a single time. J is TRBJ2-2 and V is TRBV27; no clear D. CDR1 is MNHEY, CDR2 SMNVEV, per germline (reference sequence). The CDR3 totals 12 residues. V lost 10 bases and J lost 3, with 9 bases in between. Here the CDR3 reads CAIGCDTGELFF. CDR3 coding DNA: TGTGCCATCGGTTGTGACACCGGGGAGCTGTTTTTT.

This chain links TRBV6-5 with TRBJ2-1; D is unclear. The V and J ends lost 6 bases and 7 bases respectively, with 16 bases between them. Germline V gene sequence: CDR1 MNHEY, CDR2 SVGAGI. The CDR3 covers 14 residues. CDR3 in amino acids: CASSAPPLGNEQFF. The CDR3 DNA follows: TGTGCCAGCAGCGCCCCTCCTCTCGGGAATGAGCAGTTCTTC.

The chain employs TRBV5-1 and TRBJ1-2; the D gene is possibly TRBD1 (5 bases). The V end lost 2 bases, the J end lost 5 bases, and 13 bases lay between the germline ends. The CDR3 runs to 14 residues. The germline V gene encodes CDR1 SGHRS and CDR2 YFSETQ. The CDR3 nucleotides read TGCGCCAGCAGCTTTGGTGACAGAAAGTATGGCTACACCTTC. Translated: CASSFGDRKYGYTF.

The chain recombines TRBV18 with TRBJ1-4, with 8 bases lining up with TRBD1. CDR3 length equals 15 residues. V lost 3 bases, J lost 6 bases, and 6 bases stayed unmatched. The V gene's germline CDR1 is KGHSH and CDR2 LQKENI. DNA of the CDR3: TGTGCCAGCTCACCGACGACAGGGGCATATGAAAAACTGTTTTTT. Protein product: CASSPTTGAYEKLFF.

The chain links TRBV4-2 to TRBJ2-5; 9 nucleotides agree with TRBD1. The V gene end was trimmed by 0 bases and the J gene end by 5 bases; junction bases not matched to a gene: 4. Germline V CDR1 and CDR2: LGHNA, YNFKEQ. The CDR3 has 15 residues. CDR3 residues: CASSQERTGEETQYF. CDR3 DNA: TGTGCCAGCAGCCAAGAAAGGACAGGGGAGGAGACCCAGTACTTC.

The chain recombines TRBV9 with TRBJ2-5, with TRBD2 identical over 9 bases. Germline V gene lookup returns CDR1 SGDLS and CDR2 YYNGEE. With V trimmed by 0 bases and J by 5 bases, 8 bases remained unmatched. The CDR3 runs 16 residues. CDR3 sequence: CASSVGGGGASETQYF. DNA of the CDR3: TGTGCCAGCAGCGTAGGGGGCGGGGGGGCCTCCGAGACCCAGTACTTC.

The CDR3 nucleotides are TGTGCCAGCAGCCCGACCCATTGGACTAGCGGTTATCCACAGTTCTTC. Translating it yields CASSPTHWTSGYPQFF. The J gene is TRBJ2-1, the V gene TRBV11-2, with 10 bases fitting TRBD2. From germline, CDR1 is SGHAT and CDR2 FQNNGV. Trimming at V came to 5 bases and at J to 13 bases, leaving 17 bases not matched to a gene. CDR3 size: 16 residues.

The V and J genes are TRBV5-1 and TRBJ2-1; 13 bases are a match to TRBD2. Germline CDR1 is SGHRS and CDR2 is YFSETQ. V dropped 7 bases and J dropped 9; count of bases not matched to a gene: 10. The CDR3 has 15 amino acids. CDR3 nucleotides: TGCGCCAGCTGGGAGGAACTAGCGGGGGGGAGTGAGCAGTTCTTC. Translated, it gives CASWEELAGGSEQFF.

The genes are TRBV5-4 and TRBJ2-1; 8 bases are a match to TRBD1. The CDR3 sequence is 16 residues long. After removal of 4 bases from V and 6 bases from J, the junction contained 12 bases not matched to a gene. Per germline, CDR1 SGHNT and CDR2 YYREEE (reference sequence). The CDR3 here is CASSPDIQGALNEQFF. DNA of the CDR3: TGTGCCAGCAGCCCGGATATTCAGGGGGCCCTCAATGAGCAGTTCTTC.

V is TRBV6-4 and J is TRBJ2-7; D may be TRBD1 (7 bases). V gave up 6 bases and J gave up 6 bases, with 15 bases separating them. The CDR3 loop spans 13 amino acids. In germline, CDR1 is MRHNA, CDR2 SNTAGT. In DNA, the CDR3 is TGTGCCAGCAGCGAAAGACAGGGAGGCGAGCAGTACTTC. Translation gives CASSERQGGEQYF.

This clone was recorded once. In the same sample, other DNA sequences code for this CDR3. This chain joins TRBV6-4 and TRBJ2-3; 7 bases align to TRBD2. Germline V gene lookup returns CDR1 MRHNA and CDR2 SNTAGT. This CDR3 region has 14 residues. After removal of 0 bases from V and 4 bases from J, the junction contained 1 base not matched to a gene. CDR3: CASSDSSGADTQYF. The CDR3 DNA reads TGTGCCAGCAGTGACTCGAGCGGGGCAGATACGCAGTATTTT.

The chain uses TRBV7-6 and TRBJ2-5, with 14 positions matching TRBD2. Gene TRBJ2-7 matches the end of the DNA better, so the J call may be wrong. Germline V gene data show CDR1 as SGHVS and CDR2 as FNYEAQ. The CDR3 is 16 residues long. CDR3 in amino acids: CASSLSGTSGGYEQYF. CDR3 coding DNA: TGTGCCAGCAGCCTGTCCGGGACTAGCGGGGGCTACGAGCAGTACTTC.